The 32 T cell receptor beta chains below all came from one sample that was sequenced in a study of T cell repertoires in cytomegalovirus infection. TCRdb called the reads again in MiXCR, with one record for every CDR3 protein. Seen here are around 450,000 distinct CDR3 sequences, approximately 30% observed once, and the top ten hold approximately 14%. The material sequenced was PBMCs. These receptor sequences come from a human donor in good health (CMV status not recorded). Some clones in this sample may be carry-over from other donors' samples.

This clonotype was counted a few times. This chain joins TRBV12-3 or TRBV12-4 and TRBJ1-1; D is ambiguous. V dropped 1 base and J dropped 1 base, with 7 bases sitting between them. The CDR3 has 14 amino acids. CDR3 in amino acids: CASSLDRSNTEAFF. The CDR3 DNA follows: TGTGCCAGCAGTTTAGACAGATCGAACACTGAAGCTTTCTTT.

This chain connects TRBV20-1 to TRBJ2-7, with D unclear. Trimming cost V 7 bases and J 0 bases, with 25 bases left between them. CDR3 length: 17 residues. Germline CDR1 DFQATT, CDR2 SNEGSKA (reference sequence). The CDR3 spells CSVKREIGSMSSYEQYF. The CDR3 DNA reads TGCAGTGTTAAGAGAGAGATCGGCTCTATGAGCTCCTACGAGCAGTACTTC.

The chain is built from TRBV10-2 and TRBJ2-7, with TRBD2 matching over 8 bases. Looked up from germline, CDR1 is WSHSY and CDR2 is SAAADI. The V and J ends lost 9 bases and 6 bases, in that order; junction bases with no gene match: 7. The CDR3 loop spans 12 amino acids. This CDR3 is CASRGLVAEQYF. Written as DNA, the CDR3 is TGCGCCAGTAGGGGACTAGTTGCCGAGCAGTACTTC.

This clonotype occurred a few times. This chain joins TRBV12-3 or TRBV12-4 and TRBJ1-5; D possibly corresponds to TRBD1 (5 bases). Trimming cost V 2 bases and J 5 bases, with 13 bases left between them. This CDR3 is 15 amino acids long. For the CDR3, the DNA is TGTGCCAGCAGTTTAAACAGGCGAGGGCATCAGCCCCAGCATTTT. Translating it yields CASSLNRRGHQPQHF.

This clonotype was observed a single time. The final CDR3 position lacks the conserved phenylalanine or tryptophan, pointing to a likely read error. The rearrangement links TRBV7-9 to TRBJ2-5; a weak D match, TRBD2 (6 bases). This CDR3 has 12 amino acids. The germline V gene encodes CDR1 SEHNR and CDR2 FQNEAQ (reference sequence). With 7 bases removed from V and 1 base from J, the gap between germline ends came to 7 bases. In DNA form, the CDR3 reads TGTGCCAGCAAGGGACTCCAAGAGACCCAGTACTTA. It is translated as CASKGLQETQYL.

The rearrangement uses TRBV7-2 and TRBJ2-7; 7 nucleotides line up with TRBD2. Germline CDR1 and CDR2: SGHTA and FQGNSA. The CDR3 is 14 residues long. The V and J ends lost 7 bases and 4 bases, in that order; junction bases with no gene match: 10. CDR3 DNA sequence: TGTGCCAGCACCCGTTACCGGGGGGAGTACGAGCAGTACTTC. Amino acid sequence: CASTRYRGEYEQYF.

This clonotype was picked up many times. The chain uses TRBV7-2 and TRBJ2-3; the match to TRBD2 covers 8 bases. The J segment lost 14 bases and the V segment lost 1 base, leaving 11 bases of the junction unmatched. Germline V gives CDR1 SGHTA, CDR2 FQGNSA. The CDR3 is made up of 14 amino acids. The CDR3, as DNA: TGTGCCAGCAGCTTAGGGGGCGGGGGGCCTCCAGCGTATTTT. This sequence encodes CASSLGGGGPPAYF.

This clonotype was seen ten or more times. This rearrangement joins TRBV12-3 or TRBV12-4 to TRBJ1-5, with no clear D. V was pared by 6 bases and J by 6 bases, with 9 bases between. The CDR3 runs 12 residues. The DNA of the CDR3 is TGTGCCAGCAGAATTAGCGGTCAGCCCCAGCATTTT. Translated, it gives CASRISGQPQHF.

The table lists this clonotype with a few counts. J is TRBJ2-1 and V is TRBV29-1; D unresolved. CDR3 length: 13 residues. V shed 2 bases and J shed 0 bases, with 5 bases lying between them. Looked up from germline, CDR1 is SQVTM and CDR2 is ANQGSEA. The CDR3, as DNA: TGCAGCGTTGAACGGTTCTCCTACAATGAGCAGTTCTTC. Amino acid sequence: CSVERFSYNEQFF.

The V gene is TRBV14, the J gene TRBJ2-7, with D maybe TRBD2 (6 bases). Germline CDR1 and CDR2: SGHDN and FVKESK. Trimming pared 2 bases from V and 7 bases from J, leaving 12 bases between. The CDR3 loop spans 13 amino acids. Written as DNA, the CDR3 is TGTGCCAGCAGCCAATTCGGTGCGGGGGAGCAGTACTTC. The encoded protein is CASSQFGAGEQYF.

This clonotype was counted ten times or more. The rearrangement uses TRBV7-2 and TRBJ1-1; 11 positions agree with TRBD1. The V segment lost 7 bases and the J segment 1 base; nucleotides outside the gene matches: 14. Germline values: CDR1 SGHTA, CDR2 FQGNSA. The CDR3 totals 18 residues. As DNA, the CDR3 is TGTGCCAGCACCAGGGGAGGGACAGGGGGTTGGGGGAACACTGAAGCTTTCTTT. This sequence encodes CASTRGGTGGWGNTEAFF.

This clonotype was picked up a small number of times. The chain links TRBV6-1 to TRBJ2-1; D is undetermined. V was trimmed by 8 bases and J by 4 bases, leaving 21 bases between them. The CDR3 runs 16 residues. CDR1 is MNHNS and CDR2 is SASEGT in the germline V gene. The CDR3 region is CASPPPRLQLYNEQFF. CDR3 sequence (DNA): TGTGCCAGCCCCCCCCCGAGGCTTCAGCTATACAATGAGCAGTTCTTC.

Here the CDR3 DNA reads TGTGCCAGCGGGATTGCGGGGGGCCACGAGCAGTACTTC. Its protein product is CASGIAGGHEQYF. The chain carries TRBV5-4 and TRBJ2-7; TRBD2 matches at 8 bases. The germline gives CDR1 SGHNT, CDR2 YYREEE (reference sequence). This CDR3 has 13 residues. Trimming at V came to 7 bases and at J to 5 bases, leaving 8 bases not matched to a gene.

DNA for the CDR3: TGTGCCAGCAGGGCCGGGGCGAACACCGGGGAGCTGTTTTTT. This gives the protein CASRAGANTGELFF. The genes are TRBV6-6 and TRBJ2-2; D is possibly TRBD2 (5 bases). The ends were cut back, 6 bases at V and 0 bases at J, with 8 bases in the middle. This CDR3 comprises 14 residues. Germline CDR1 reads MNHNY; CDR2 reads SVGAGI (reference sequence).

The V call is TRBV7-6, the J call TRBJ2-2; 7 bases align to TRBD2. In germline, CDR1 is SGHVS, CDR2 FNYEAQ. Trimming took 5 bases from V and 1 from J; bases not matched to a gene: 10. CDR3 length equals 17 residues. CDR3 bases: TGTGCCAGCAGCCCCCGTCGGCGGGGGAGGAACACCGGGGAGCTGTTTTTT. Residues: CASSPRRRGRNTGELFF. The variable domain in full, with the rest retrieved from reference TRBV7-6 and TRBJ2-2, is GAGVSQSPRYKVTKRGQDVALRCDPISGHVSLYWYRQALGQGPEFLTYFNYEAQQDKSGLPNDRFSAERPEGSISTLTIQRTEQRDSAMYRCASSPRRRGRNTGELFFGEGSRLTVL.

The gene calls are TRBV7-4 and TRBJ2-2, with D perhaps matching TRBD1 or TRBD2 (5 bases each). V gave up 0 bases and J gave up 11 bases, with 16 bases separating them. Germline CDR1 reads SGHVT; CDR2 reads SQSDAQ. The CDR3 runs 15 residues. As DNA, the CDR3 is TGTGCCAGCAGCTTAGCGCTCGGGACGGCTAGTGAGCTGTTTTTT. Amino acids: CASSLALGTASELFF.

The chain recombines TRBV3-1 with TRBJ2-1; 9 positions agree with TRBD2. V shed 4 bases, J shed 7 bases, and the junction held 11 bases outside the gene matches. The CDR3 totals 16 residues. Germline values: CDR1 LGHDT, CDR2 YNNKEL (reference sequence). CDR3 sequence: CASSPTAGGLWNEQFF. Here the CDR3 DNA reads TGTGCCAGCAGCCCGACAGCGGGGGGTCTTTGGAATGAGCAGTTCTTC.

This clonotype was seen only a few times. J is TRBJ2-1 and V is TRBV24-1; D unresolved. CDR3 length: 13 residues. Trimming left V 5 bases short and J 3 bases short, with 7 bases between. CDR1 is KGHDR and CDR2 is SFDVKD in the germline V gene. The CDR3 loop is CATSGQSYNEQFF. The CDR3 DNA is TGTGCCACCAGTGGCCAGAGCTACAATGAGCAGTTCTTC.

In this sample, this clonotype turned up a few times. J is TRBJ2-1 and V is TRBV6-2 or TRBV6-3; 14 positions agree with TRBD2. The CDR3 has 18 amino acids. The germline V gene has CDR1 MNHEY and CDR2 SVGEGT. V dropped 5 bases and J dropped 7; count of bases not matched to a gene: 13. CDR3 loop: CASSPPGTSGGIKNEQFF. The CDR3 DNA is TGTGCCAGCAGTCCCCCCGGGACTAGCGGGGGAATTAAGAATGAGCAGTTCTTC.

To note about this clonotype: Without the conserved terminal phenylalanine or tryptophan, this CDR3 likely stems from a read error. The CDR3 DNA follows: TGCGCCAGCATCCCGCCGGACAGGGCATATAACTATGGCTACACCTGC. The encoded protein is CASIPPDRAYNYGYTC. This chain links TRBV4-1 with TRBJ1-2, with 8 nucleotides matching TRBD1. Germline trimming cut 7 bases from V and 1 base from J; bases unmatched to any gene: 11. The CDR3 has 16 amino acids. Germline CDR1 reads MGHRA; CDR2 reads YSYEKL.

This clonotype was detected a few times. V gene TRBV10-3 combines with J gene TRBJ1-6, with 8 bases fitting TRBD1. V shed 4 bases and J 9 bases; nucleotides not matched to a gene: 8. Germline V CDR1 and CDR2: ENHRY, SYGVKD. The CDR3 spans 15 residues. The CDR3: CAISGQGLSISPLHF. CDR3 bases: TGTGCCATCAGTGGACAGGGGCTGTCCATTTCACCCCTCCACTTT.

This clonotype was picked up many times. This rearrangement joins TRBV7-2 to TRBJ2-1; D may be TRBD1 or TRBD2 (6 bases each). The V and J ends lost 5 bases and 4 bases respectively, with 12 bases between them. This CDR3 has 14 amino acids. Germline assignment: CDR1 SGHTA and CDR2 FQGNSA. The CDR3 loop reads CASSPQGTYNEQFF. The CDR3 coding sequence is TGTGCCAGCAGCCCGCAGGGGACTTACAATGAGCAGTTCTTC.

This clonotype was picked up many times. The chain couples TRBV12-3 or TRBV12-4 to TRBJ1-1; D perhaps matches TRBD1 (6 bases). V shed 6 bases and J shed 0 bases, with 11 bases lying between them. The CDR3 length is 14 residues. CDR3 sequence (DNA): TGTGCCAGCAGCCTTAGGACAGTGAACACTGAAGCTTTCTTT. It is translated as CASSLRTVNTEAFF.

This clonotype was recorded at least ten times. The chain uses TRBV7-2 and TRBJ2-2; unclear D gene. Looked up from germline, CDR1 is SGHTA and CDR2 is FQGNSA. This CDR3 is built from 16 residues. V was trimmed by 0 bases and J by 6 bases, leaving 14 bases between them. CDR3 residues: CASSLAPPPFAGELFF. The CDR3 DNA sequence: TGTGCCAGCAGCTTAGCCCCTCCCCCGTTCGCCGGGGAGCTGTTTTTT.

This clonotype was recorded at least ten times. The chain couples TRBV6-1 to TRBJ1-2, with a possible D match to TRBD1 (6 bases). This CDR3 region has 13 residues. Trimming removed 7 bases at V and 8 bases at J, with 17 bases between. The germline gives CDR1 MNHNS, CDR2 SASEGT. The CDR3, as DNA: TGTGCCAGCAAAGAGCCAGGGACATACGGCTACACCTTC. Amino acids: CASKEPGTYGYTF.

This clonotype showed up many times. This chain joins TRBV7-9 and TRBJ2-1; D is uncertain. Deletions cut 3 bases from V and 6 bases from J, with 3 bases between. CDR1 SEHNR and CDR2 FQNEAQ come from the germline V gene (reference sequence). The CDR3 contains 11 residues. The CDR3 DNA reads TGTGCCAGCAGCTTTTCCAATGAGCAGTTCTTC. It specifies CASSFSNEQFF.

This clonotype was detected only a few times. The J gene is TRBJ1-2, the V gene TRBV4-1; 7 bases agree with TRBD1. The V and J ends lost 4 bases and 2 bases, in that order; junction bases with no gene match: 7. The CDR3 is 15 amino acids. Germline V lookup: CDR1 MGHRA, CDR2 YSYEKL. The CDR3 protein is CASSPRDSPNYGYTF. The CDR3 coding sequence is TGCGCCAGCAGCCCCCGGGACAGTCCCAACTATGGCTACACCTTC.

This clonotype was detected a few times. The chain employs TRBV6-2 or TRBV6-3 and TRBJ1-2; D gene uncertain. CDR1 and CDR2 (germline): MNHEY, SVGEGT. V was shortened by 7 bases and J by 14 bases, with 20 bases between the two germline ends. This CDR3 is built from 12 residues. The CDR3 bases are TGTGCCAGCAACGAAGGCGGGCGGCGGAATACCTTC. This gives the protein CASNEGGRRNTF.

This clonotype was found a few times. The chain combines TRBV6-4 with TRBJ2-3, with D perhaps TRBD1 (6 bases). The CDR3 is 15 residues long. Germline V gives CDR1 MRHNA, CDR2 SNTAGT. The V and J ends lost 2 bases and 2 bases respectively, with 11 bases between them. CDR3 nucleotides: TGTGCCAGCAGTGACCAGGGGCTTCACACAGATACGCAGTATTTT. It specifies CASSDQGLHTDTQYF.

This clonotype turned up a few times. The chain couples TRBV5-1 to TRBJ2-3; 8 bases line up with TRBD2. The CDR3 covers 15 residues. Germline V gene sequence: CDR1 SGHRS, CDR2 YFSETQ. J was trimmed by 4 bases and V by 5 bases; bases with no gene match: 9. In DNA form, the CDR3 reads TGCGCCAGCAGTCGGGGGGGGCCGATGTCAGATACGCAGTATTTT. Residues: CASSRGGPMSDTQYF.

Ten or more counts support this clonotype. The chain joins TRBV20-1 to TRBJ2-1, with D possibly called TRBD1 or TRBD2 (5 bases each). Germline-derived CDR1 and CDR2 are DFQATT and SNEGSKA (reference sequence). The CDR3 extends over 13 amino acids. Trimming cost V 3 bases and J 8 bases, with 14 bases left between them. This CDR3 reads CSARGPHIYEQFF. The CDR3, as DNA: TGCAGTGCTAGGGGACCGCATATCTATGAGCAGTTCTTC.

The rearrangement links TRBV6-1 to TRBJ2-7; 11 bases are a match to TRBD1. V gave up 5 bases and J gave up 3 bases; unmatched junction bases: 3. Germline loops: CDR1 MNHNS, CDR2 SASEGT. The CDR3 contains 14 residues. As DNA, the CDR3 is TGTGCCAGCAGTCGGACAGGGGGCTTCTACGAGCAGTACTTC. This encodes CASSRTGGFYEQYF.